This T cell receptor (beta chain) was found in a study of graft-versus-host responses after intestinal transplantation. Study-wide context: All recipients got anti-thymocyte globulin induction, then tacrolimus and steroids for approximately 3 years. General study points: GvH clones were found in recipient marrow; some appeared first in ileum or blood. Early post-transplant HvG declines showed an association with peak circulating GvH clone levels.

The V gene lost 5 bases and the J gene lost 11 bases, with 15 bases spanning the gap. The CDR3 sequence is 12 residues long. The germline V gene has CDR1 MNHEY and CDR2 SVGAGI. This clone was seen once. Its antigen is not identified. Some clones are missing from TCRdb's copy, which holds only in-frame ones; the method was immunoSEQ multiplex PCR. The data show 20,000 to 30,000 clones, roughly 90% seen once. The receptor was derived from a human patient who received an intestinal transplant, so some T cells may come from the graft donor. Sequencing was performed on PBMCs, taken 39 to 40 days after intestinal transplant. V and J are TRBV6-5 and TRBJ1-1; D may be TRBD1 (5 bases). DNA for the CDR3: TGTGCCAGCAGTGAAATGATAGGGGTGGCTTTCTTT. This codes for CASSEMIGVAFF.